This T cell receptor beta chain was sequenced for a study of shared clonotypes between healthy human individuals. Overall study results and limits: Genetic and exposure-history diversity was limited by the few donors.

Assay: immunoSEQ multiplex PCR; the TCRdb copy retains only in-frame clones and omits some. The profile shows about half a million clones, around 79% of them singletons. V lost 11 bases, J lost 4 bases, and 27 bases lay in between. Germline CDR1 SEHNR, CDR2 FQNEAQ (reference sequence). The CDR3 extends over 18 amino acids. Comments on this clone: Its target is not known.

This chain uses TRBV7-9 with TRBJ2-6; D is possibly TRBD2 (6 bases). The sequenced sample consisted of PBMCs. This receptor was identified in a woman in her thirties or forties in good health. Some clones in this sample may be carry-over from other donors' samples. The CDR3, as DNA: TGTGCCGCGGGGTCACGGGTTGCGGAGTCCCCCGGGGCCAACGTCCTGACTTTC. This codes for CAAGSRVAESPGANVLTF.